Each of the 7 T cell receptor beta chains below was sequenced from the same sample in a study of blood T cell repertoires in COVID-19. The assay was immunoSEQ multiplex PCR, and TCRdb's table has in-frame clones only and misses some. Among some 100,000 clones listed, approximately 91% were seen once. Specimen: peripheral blood. The origin of the receptors is a man aged 60 to 75 with acute or convalescent COVID-19.

The chain combines TRBV19 with TRBJ2-6; a possible D gene is TRBD2 (6 bases). The CDR3 is 17 amino acids. Germline V lookup: CDR1 LNHDA, CDR2 SQIVND (reference sequence). The ends were cut back, 5 bases at V and 2 bases at J, with 16 bases in the middle. The CDR3 region is CASSGRGANTGANVLTF. The CDR3 DNA reads TGTGCCAGTAGTGGGCGGGGAGCCAACACTGGGGCCAACGTCCTGACTTTC. Full variable domain (outside the CDR3, taken from reference TRBV19 and TRBJ2-6): DGGITQSPKYLFRKEGQNVTLSCEQNLNHDAMYWYRQDPGQGLRLIYYSQIVNDFQKGDIAEGYSVSREKKESFPLTVTSAQKNPTAFYLCASSGRGANTGANVLTFGAGSRLTVL.

The V and J genes are TRBV6-5 and TRBJ1-5, with a tentative D call TRBD1 (6 bases). Trimming removed 9 bases at V and 7 bases at J, with 19 bases between. The germline gives CDR1 MNHEY, CDR2 SVGAGI. CDR3 size: 14 residues. CDR3 amino acids: CASRRGEGEQPQHF. The CDR3, as DNA: TGTGCCAGTAGAAGAGGGGAGGGGGAACAGCCCCAGCATTTT.

The V call is TRBV11-2, the J call TRBJ2-2, with TRBD2 identical over 8 bases. CDR1 and CDR2 (germline): SGHAT, FQNNGV. Trimming cost V 0 bases and J 7 bases; bases outside gene matches: 1. This CDR3 is 14 amino acids long. Here the CDR3 DNA reads TGTGCCAGCAGCTTAGACGGGACTAGCGGGGAGCTGTTTTTT. Translation: CASSLDGTSGELFF. The full variable domain, in which reference TRBV11-2 and TRBJ2-2 provide the parts outside the CDR3, is EAGVAQSPRYKIIEKRQSVAFWCNPISGHATLYWYQQILGQGPKLLIQFQNNGVVDDSQLPKDRFSAERLKGVDSTLKIQPAKLEDSAVYLCASSLDGTSGELFFGEGSRLTVL.

The CDR3 protein is CASSKGAKYEQYF. The CDR3 DNA sequence: TGTGCCAGCAGCAAAGGGGCGAAGTACGAGCAGTACTTC. The chain uses TRBV21-1 and TRBJ2-7; TRBD1 reflects the table's D call only, with no check against the DNA. TRBV21-1 is noted as a pseudogene. The CDR3 runs to 13 residues.

The chain couples TRBV28 to TRBJ1-2, with a weak D call TRBD1 (6 bases). The germline V gene has CDR1 MDHEN and CDR2 SYDVKM. The CDR3 has 12 residues. V was trimmed by 7 bases and J by 5 bases, leaving 11 bases between them. CDR3 DNA: TGTGCCAGCAATATACAGGGTTATGGCTACACCTTC. Amino acid sequence: CASNIQGYGYTF.

On this clone itself: The junction shows a germline mismatch at one end, possibly a read error. The chain is built from TRBV12-3 or TRBV12-4 and TRBJ1-2, with D possibly TRBD1 on 6 matching bases. This CDR3 has 13 amino acids. DNA of the CDR3: TGTGCCAGCAGTGCCGGACAGAGGGCTATCCCCGCCTTC. Translation gives CASSAGQRAIPAF.

This chain uses TRBV29-1 with TRBJ1-1; the D gene is possibly TRBD1 (5 bases). With 7 bases removed from V and 0 bases from J, the gap between germline ends came to 12 bases. Germline V gives CDR1 SQVTM, CDR2 ANQGSEA. The CDR3 consists of 13 residues. The CDR3, as DNA: TGCAGCGCCCCAACAGGTTTGAACACTGAAGCTTTCTTT. Its protein is CSAPTGLNTEAFF.